This T cell receptor (beta chain) was sequenced during a study of technical replicates of blood from a handful of donors. Generated by immunoSEQ multiplex PCR, the TCRdb table keeps only in-frame clones and is missing some. Altogether about 75,000 clones are present, about nine tenths being singletons, with the ten largest covering approximately 0.34%. CDR3 size: 14 residues. Germline CDR1 is GTSNPN and CDR2 is SVGIG (reference sequence). With 2 bases removed from V and 8 bases from J, the gap between germline ends came to 15 bases. Sequenced input: T cells isolated from PBMCs. The receptor's source is a human donor in good health. Some clones in this sample may be carry-over from other donors' samples. The V gene is TRBV30, the J gene TRBJ1-4; no clear D gene. CDR3 loop: CAWSPRGQPEKLFF. In DNA, the CDR3 is TGTGCCTGGAGTCCCCGCGGCCAGCCCGAAAAACTGTTTTTT.